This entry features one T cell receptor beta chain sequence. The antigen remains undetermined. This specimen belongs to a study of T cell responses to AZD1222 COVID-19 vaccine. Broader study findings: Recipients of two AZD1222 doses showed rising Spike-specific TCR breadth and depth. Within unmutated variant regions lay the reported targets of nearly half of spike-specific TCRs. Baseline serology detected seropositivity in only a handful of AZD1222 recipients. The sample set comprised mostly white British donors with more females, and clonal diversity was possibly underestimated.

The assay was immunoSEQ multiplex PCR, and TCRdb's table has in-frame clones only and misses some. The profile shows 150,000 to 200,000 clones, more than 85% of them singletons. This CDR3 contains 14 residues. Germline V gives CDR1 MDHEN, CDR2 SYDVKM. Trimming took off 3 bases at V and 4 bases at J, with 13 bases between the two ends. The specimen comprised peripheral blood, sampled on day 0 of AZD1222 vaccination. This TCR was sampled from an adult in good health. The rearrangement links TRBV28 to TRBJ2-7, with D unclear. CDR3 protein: CASSFPPLNYEQYF. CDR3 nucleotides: TGTGCCAGCAGTTTCCCCCCCCTGAATTACGAGCAGTACTTC. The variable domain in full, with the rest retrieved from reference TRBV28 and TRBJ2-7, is DVKVTQSSRYLVKRTGEKVFLECVQDMDHENMFWYRQDPGLGLRLIYFSYDVKMKEKGDIPEGYSVSREKKERFSLILESASTNQTSMYLCASSFPPLNYEQYFGPGTRLTVT.